This paragraph covers one TCR beta chain sequence. The data were obtained in a study of shared T cell receptors in the human thymus. Profiling relied on immunoSEQ multiplex PCR, and the TCRdb table lists in-frame clones only, not all of them. This sample has about 660,000 clones, with over 75% found just once. This CDR3 region has 13 residues. The V end lost 0 bases, the J end lost 7 bases, and 7 bases lay between the germline ends. Germline CDR1 and CDR2: WNHNN and SYGVQD (reference sequence). Separately, the same data were catalogued under a study of human thymus T cells. From that second work: Infants, healthy and Finnish, who were having corrective surgery for congenital heart defects served as donors. Among thymic and blood repertoires, usage of V and J genes appeared biased. Reports from related research described highly overlapping thymic repertoires among unrelated individuals.

The chain combines TRBV10-1 with TRBJ1-5, with D possibly TRBD1 on 5 matching bases. Specimen: thymocytes. The receptor was isolated from a boy younger than two with a congenital heart defect. In DNA, the CDR3 is TGCGCCAGCAGTGAGTCGGGGGGGCAGCCCCAGCATTTT. This translates into CASSESGGQPQHF.